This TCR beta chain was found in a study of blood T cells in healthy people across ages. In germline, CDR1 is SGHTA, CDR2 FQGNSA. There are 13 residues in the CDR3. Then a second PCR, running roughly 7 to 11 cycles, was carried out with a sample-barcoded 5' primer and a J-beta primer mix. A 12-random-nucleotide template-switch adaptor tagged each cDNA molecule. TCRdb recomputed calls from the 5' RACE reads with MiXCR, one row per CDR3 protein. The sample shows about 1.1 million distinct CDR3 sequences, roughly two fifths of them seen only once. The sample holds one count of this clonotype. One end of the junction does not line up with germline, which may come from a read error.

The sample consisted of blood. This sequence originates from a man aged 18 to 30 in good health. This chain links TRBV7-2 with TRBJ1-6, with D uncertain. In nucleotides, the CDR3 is TGTGCCAACAGCCCATACAGCACTTCACCCCTCCACTTT. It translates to CANSPYSTSPLHF.